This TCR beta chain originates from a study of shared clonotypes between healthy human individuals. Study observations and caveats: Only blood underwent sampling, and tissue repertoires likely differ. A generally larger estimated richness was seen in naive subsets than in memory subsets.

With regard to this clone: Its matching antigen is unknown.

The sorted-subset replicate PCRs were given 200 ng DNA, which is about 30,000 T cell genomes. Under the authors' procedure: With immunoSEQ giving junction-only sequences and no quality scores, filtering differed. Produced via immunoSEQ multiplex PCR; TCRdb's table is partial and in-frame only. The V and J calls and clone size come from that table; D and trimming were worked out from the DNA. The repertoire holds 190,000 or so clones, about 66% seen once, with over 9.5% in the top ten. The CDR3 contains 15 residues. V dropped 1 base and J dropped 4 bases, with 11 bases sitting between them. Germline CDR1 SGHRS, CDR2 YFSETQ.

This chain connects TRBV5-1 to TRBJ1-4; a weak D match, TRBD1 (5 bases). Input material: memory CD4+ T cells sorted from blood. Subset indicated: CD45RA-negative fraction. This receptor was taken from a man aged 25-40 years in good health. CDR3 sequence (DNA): TGCGCCAGCAGCTTGTTCGGGACCGATAATGAAAAACTGTTTTTT. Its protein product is CASSLFGTDNEKLFF.